The 16 T cell receptor beta chains in this list originate from one sample, sequenced in a study of cytomegalovirus exposure and HLA in healthy donors. The data were produced by immunoSEQ multiplex PCR, yet TCRdb's version contains in-frame clones alone and is incomplete. The data contain more than 55,000 clones, 75% to 95% of them seen just once; the ten biggest clones take up 2.5% to 3.5%. Sequencing used PBMCs. Every receptor here comes from a man younger than 35 in good health and CMV-seronegative.

This chain uses TRBV4-2 with TRBJ1-5, with a weak D call TRBD1 (6 bases). V was cut by 3 bases and J by 7 bases, with 13 bases left in between. The CDR3 totals 14 residues. Germline CDR1 is LGHNA and CDR2 is YNFKEQ. The CDR3 here is CASSQPDSTQPQHF. The CDR3 bases are TGTGCCAGCAGCCAGCCGGACAGCACCCAGCCCCAGCATTTT.

V and J are TRBV5-1 and TRBJ2-7, with TRBD2 identical over 10 bases. Unmatched junction bases numbered 8, after V lost 3 bases and J lost 2 bases. Germline V gives CDR1 SGHRS, CDR2 YFSETQ. This CDR3 spans 16 amino acids. This CDR3 reads CASSSGPLAGAYEQYF. CDR3 nucleotide sequence: TGCGCCAGCAGCTCAGGGCCGCTAGCGGGGGCCTACGAGCAGTACTTC.

The chain joins TRBV11-2 to TRBJ1-1; possible D gene TRBD1, 6 bases. The CDR3 sequence is 13 residues long. The germline V gene encodes CDR1 SGHAT and CDR2 FQNNGV. The V gene lost 3 bases and the J gene lost 6 bases, with 11 bases spanning the gap. DNA of the CDR3: TGTGCCAGCAGCTTCTACAGGGTGGCTGAAGCTTTCTTT. This encodes CASSFYRVAEAFF. The full variable domain, rest sourced from reference TRBV11-2 and TRBJ1-1, is EAGVAQSPRYKIIEKRQSVAFWCNPISGHATLYWYQQILGQGPKLLIQFQNNGVVDDSQLPKDRFSAERLKGVDSTLKIQPAKLEDSAVYLCASSFYRVAEAFFGQGTRLTVV.

The genes are TRBV5-1 and TRBJ2-5; 8 bases map to TRBD2. The V segment lost 1 base and the J segment 1 base; nucleotides outside the gene matches: 6. Germline V gene lookup returns CDR1 SGHRS and CDR2 YFSETQ. This CDR3 is 16 amino acids long. CDR3 in DNA: TGCGCCAGCAGCTTGAGGGGACTAGTGGCCCAAGAGACCCAGTACTTC. This codes for CASSLRGLVAQETQYF.

This clone appeared a few times. The chain couples TRBV6-4 to TRBJ2-3, with 7 bases aligning to TRBD2. CDR3 length equals 15 residues. V lost 6 bases, J lost 3 bases, and 9 bases stayed unmatched. Germline values: CDR1 MRHNA, CDR2 SNTAGT. The CDR3: CASSERDSATDTQYF. The CDR3 bases are TGTGCCAGCAGCGAGCGGGACTCCGCTACAGATACGCAGTATTTT.

The chain links TRBV28 to TRBJ2-3; 10 nucleotides match TRBD1. The germline gives CDR1 MDHEN, CDR2 SYDVKM. CDR3 size: 15 residues. The V gene end was trimmed by 2 bases and the J gene end by 7 bases; junction bases not matched to a gene: 6. CDR3 coding DNA: TGTGCCAGCAGTTTAAAGGGACAGGGGCGCAATACGCAGTATTTT. Translation gives CASSLKGQGRNTQYF.

This clone was seen more than once but under ten times. The chain carries TRBV11-2 and TRBJ2-5; D perhaps matches TRBD1 (6 bases). Trimming took 5 bases from V and 3 from J, leaving 7 bases between them. The CDR3 length is 12 residues. Germline V gives CDR1 SGHAT, CDR2 FQNNGV. CDR3: CASSRDKETQYF. The CDR3 DNA sequence: TGTGCCAGCAGCCGGGACAAAGAGACCCAGTACTTC.

The chain recombines TRBV10-1 with TRBJ2-5; 7 bases agree with TRBD2. CDR1 is WNHNN and CDR2 is SYGVQD in the germline V gene (reference sequence). The V segment lost 6 bases and the J segment 5 bases; nucleotides outside the gene matches: 3. The CDR3 spans 12 residues. The CDR3 region is CASSATSETQYF. The CDR3 nucleotides read TGCGCCAGCAGCGCGACTAGCGAGACCCAGTACTTC.

This clone was observed a few times. The rearrangement uses TRBV30 and TRBJ1-4; no firm D call. This CDR3 is built from 16 residues. Trimming removed 0 bases at V and 6 bases at J, with 17 bases between. CDR1 GTSNPN and CDR2 SVGIG come from the germline V gene (reference sequence). The CDR3 nucleotides are TGTGCCTGGAGTGTAAAGTACTCAGGTGCCGATGAAAAACTGTTTTTT. This translates into CAWSVKYSGADEKLFF. The variable domain in full, with the rest retrieved from reference TRBV30 and TRBJ1-4, is SQTIHQWPATLVQPVGSPLSLECTVEGTSNPNLYWYRQAAGRGLQLLFYSVGIGQISSEVPQNLSASRPQDRQFILSSKKLLLSDSGFYLCAWSVKYSGADEKLFFGSGTQLSVL.

This sequence joins TRBV13 and TRBJ2-3, with D possibly TRBD1 on 5 matching bases. Trimming shortened V by 0 bases and J by 4 bases, and 17 bases separated the two germline ends. The CDR3 is 17 amino acids. Germline CDR1 is PRHDT and CDR2 is FYEKMQ (reference sequence). CDR3 sequence reads: CASSLGPTGAGPDTQYF. CDR3 coding DNA: TGTGCCAGCAGCTTAGGGCCGACCGGAGCAGGGCCAGATACGCAGTATTTT.

The chain is built from TRBV5-1 and TRBJ2-7; TRBD1 is a possible D gene (5 bases). V was clipped by 4 bases and J by 5 bases, with 13 bases between them. Germline V gene lookup returns CDR1 SGHRS and CDR2 YFSETQ. This CDR3 is built from 13 residues. The CDR3 sequence: CASSPRARNEQYF. CDR3 in DNA: TGCGCCAGCAGCCCCAGGGCAAGGAACGAGCAGTACTTC.

The chain employs TRBV18 and TRBJ1-1, with D perhaps matching TRBD1 (5 bases). The CDR3 length is 13 residues. Trimming took off 6 bases at V and 2 bases at J, with 10 bases between the two ends. CDR1 is KGHSH and CDR2 is LQKENI in the germline V gene. CDR3 DNA: TGTGCCAGCTCCCCCGACAGCAACACTGAAGCTTTCTTT. Translation gives CASSPDSNTEAFF.

The J gene is TRBJ2-7, the V gene TRBV6-1, with 7 bases identical to TRBD2. From germline, CDR1 is MNHNS and CDR2 SASEGT. The CDR3 runs 12 residues. V was pared by 11 bases and J by 4 bases, with 8 bases of the junction left unmatched. The CDR3: CAASTSEYEQYF. The CDR3 DNA reads TGTGCCGCCTCAACTAGCGAGTACGAGCAGTACTTC.

The CDR3 sequence is CASSIAGRANYGYTF. The CDR3 DNA follows: TGTGCCAGTAGTATCGCAGGGAGGGCCAACTATGGCTACACCTTC. This chain uses TRBV19 with TRBJ1-2; maybe TRBD1 (5 bases). The CDR3 sequence is 15 residues long. V lost 3 bases, J lost 2 bases, and 13 bases lay in between. From germline, CDR1 is LNHDA and CDR2 SQIVND (reference sequence). Full variable domain (rest looked up from reference TRBV19 and TRBJ1-2): DGGITQSPKYLFRKEGQNVTLSCEQNLNHDAMYWYRQDPGQGLRLIYYSQIVNDFQKGDIAEGYSVSREKKESFPLTVTSAQKNPTAFYLCASSIAGRANYGYTFGSGTRLTVV.

In its sample, this clone was seen once. The genes are TRBV2 and TRBJ2-5, with TRBD2 matching over 7 bases. CDR3 size: 14 residues. The trim removed 4 bases at V and 5 bases at J, leaving 7 bases unmatched. CDR1 is SNHLY, CDR2 FYNNEI, per germline. The CDR3 region is CASSVGTAGETQYF. The CDR3 DNA reads as TGTGCCAGCAGTGTGGGCACAGCGGGGGAGACCCAGTACTTC.

By share, this clone counts as medium-sized. This chain connects TRBV6-4 to TRBJ1-1; D uncertain. CDR1 and CDR2 from the germline V gene are MRHNA and SNTAGT. Trimming took 10 bases from V and 1 from J, leaving 13 bases between them. The CDR3 has 13 amino acids. CDR3 coding DNA: TGTGCCACTCGATTGGAGGAGAACACTGAAGCTTTCTTT. As protein: CATRLEENTEAFF.